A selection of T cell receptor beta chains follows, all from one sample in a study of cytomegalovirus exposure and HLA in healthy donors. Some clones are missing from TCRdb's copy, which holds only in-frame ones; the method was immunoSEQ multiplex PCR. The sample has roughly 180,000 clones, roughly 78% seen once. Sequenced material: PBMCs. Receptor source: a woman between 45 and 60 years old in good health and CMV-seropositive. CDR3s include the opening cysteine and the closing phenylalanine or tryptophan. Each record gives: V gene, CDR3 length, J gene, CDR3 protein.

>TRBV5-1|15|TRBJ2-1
CASSLQGLTYNEQFF
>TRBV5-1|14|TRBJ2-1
CASSSRQAGNEQFF
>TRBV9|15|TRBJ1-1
CASSVGQTMNTEAFF
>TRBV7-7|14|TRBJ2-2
CASSLDRDTGELFF
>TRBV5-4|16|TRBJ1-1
CASSVGQGVLNTEAFF
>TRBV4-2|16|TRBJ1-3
CASSQLDRYSGNTIYF
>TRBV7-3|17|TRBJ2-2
CASSLIGGGLYTGELFF
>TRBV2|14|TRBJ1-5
CASSETDSNQPQHF
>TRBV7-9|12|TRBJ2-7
CASSLTDYEQYF
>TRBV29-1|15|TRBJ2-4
CSVLLWGDAKNTQYF
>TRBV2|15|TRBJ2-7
CASVGRGGRVNEQYF
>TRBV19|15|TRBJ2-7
CASSRGGPDPYEQYF
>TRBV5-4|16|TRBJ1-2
CASSLAGGTALGGYTF
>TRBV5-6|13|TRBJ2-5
CASSLIGGETQYF
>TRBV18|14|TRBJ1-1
CASSPGGSRTEAFF
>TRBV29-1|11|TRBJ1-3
CSAKNGNTIYF
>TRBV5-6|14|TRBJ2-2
CASTPGLGTGELFF
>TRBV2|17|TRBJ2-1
CASRLTGTGFSYNEQFF
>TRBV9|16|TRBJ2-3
CASSGGLAGDTDTQYF
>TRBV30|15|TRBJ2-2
CAWSSGTGATGELFF
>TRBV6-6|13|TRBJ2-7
CASSYGQTYEQYF
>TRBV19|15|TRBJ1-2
CASRDSTGQNYGYTF
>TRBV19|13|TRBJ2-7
CASSTGSSYEQYF
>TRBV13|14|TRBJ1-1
CASSSGPAGSEAFF
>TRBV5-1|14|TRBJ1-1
CASSLMETGTEAFF
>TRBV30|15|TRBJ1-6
CAWNHPRGLNSPLHF
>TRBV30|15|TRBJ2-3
CAWSVEGGGADTQYF
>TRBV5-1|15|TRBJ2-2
CASSWGQTNTGELFF
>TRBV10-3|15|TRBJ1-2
CAISAPGQGAKGYTF
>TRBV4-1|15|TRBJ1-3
CASSQDRGGGNTIYF
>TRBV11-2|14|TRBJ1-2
CASSRTGGGHGYTF
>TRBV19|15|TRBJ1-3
CASSIGTQAGNTIYF